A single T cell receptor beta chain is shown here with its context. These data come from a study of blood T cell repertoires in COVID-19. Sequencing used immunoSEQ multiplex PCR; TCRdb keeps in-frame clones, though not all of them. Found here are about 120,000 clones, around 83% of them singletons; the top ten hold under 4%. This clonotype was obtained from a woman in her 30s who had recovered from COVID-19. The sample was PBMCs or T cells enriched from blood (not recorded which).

CDR3 coding DNA: TGTGCCAGCACCGCTCCGGGACAGGGGTATGGCTACACCTTC. Translation gives CASTAPGQGYGYTF. The chain is built from TRBV7-2 and TRBJ1-2; the match to TRBD1 covers 10 bases. In germline, CDR1 is SGHTA, CDR2 FQGNSA. Unmatched junction bases numbered 7, after V lost 7 bases and J lost 5 bases. The CDR3 has 14 amino acids.